Listed below are T cell receptor beta chains from one sample, sequenced in a study of technical replicates of blood from four donors. The data were produced by immunoSEQ multiplex PCR, yet TCRdb's version contains in-frame clones alone and is incomplete. This sample has approximately 79,000 clones, with roughly 96% found just once. Sequencing was carried out using T cells isolated from PBMCs. All receptors come from a human donor in good health. Both conserved end residues are part of each CDR3. Each record gives: CDR3 protein, V gene, J gene.

CASSLGKNYGYTF	TRBV7-9	TRBJ1-2
CASSFWEGLQETQYF	TRBV7-9	TRBJ2-5
CASSGSSGQNPSVQFF	TRBV5-4	TRBJ2-1
CASSHLDSGEQYF	TRBV11-2	TRBJ2-7
CAWSTSGSDTQYF	TRBV30	TRBJ2-3
CASRLTGGRAYEQYF	TRBV6-5	TRBJ2-7
CASSQGAYNEQFF	TRBV14	TRBJ2-1
CASSLGSFGKYNEQFF	TRBV5-1	TRBJ2-1
CASSSRDIYEQYF	TRBV7-9	TRBJ2-7
CASRLEGMNTEAFF	TRBV12-2	TRBJ1-1
CASSQDITSGYTDTQYF	TRBV4-3	TRBJ2-3
CATPRLAENTGELFF	TRBV2	TRBJ2-2
CASSVFPNTEAFF	TRBV6-1	TRBJ1-1
CASSQGTAANYGYTF	TRBV14	TRBJ1-2
CASIQGMNTEAFF	TRBV10-1	TRBJ1-1
CASSYSTGGREKLFF	TRBV6-5	TRBJ1-4
CASSLAAGGPYEQYF	TRBV5-4	TRBJ2-7
CASSSATSAYTGELFF	TRBV11-2	TRBJ2-2
CASSPRRATSYEQYF	TRBV5-1	TRBJ2-7
CASSYGHSGNTIYF	TRBV6-5	TRBJ1-3
CASSDTSGTSGRARETQYF	TRBV6-4	TRBJ2-5
CSAQGLDTQYF	TRBV20-1	TRBJ2-3